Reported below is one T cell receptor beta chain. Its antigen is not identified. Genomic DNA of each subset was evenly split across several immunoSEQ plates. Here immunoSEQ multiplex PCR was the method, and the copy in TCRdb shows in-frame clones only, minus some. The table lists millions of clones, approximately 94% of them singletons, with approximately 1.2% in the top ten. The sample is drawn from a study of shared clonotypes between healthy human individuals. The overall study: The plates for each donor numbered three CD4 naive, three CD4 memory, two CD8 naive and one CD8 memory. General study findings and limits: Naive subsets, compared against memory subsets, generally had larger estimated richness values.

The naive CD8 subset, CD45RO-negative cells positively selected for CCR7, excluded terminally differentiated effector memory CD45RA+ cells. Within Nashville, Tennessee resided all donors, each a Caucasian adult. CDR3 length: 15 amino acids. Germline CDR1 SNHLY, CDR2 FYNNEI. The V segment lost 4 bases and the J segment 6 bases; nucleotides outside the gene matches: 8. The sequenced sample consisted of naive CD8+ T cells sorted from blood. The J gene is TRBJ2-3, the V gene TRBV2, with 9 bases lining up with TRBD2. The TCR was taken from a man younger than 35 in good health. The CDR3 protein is CASSGSSGSMDTQYF. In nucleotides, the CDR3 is TGTGCCAGCAGTGGGAGTAGCGGGAGTATGGATACGCAGTATTTT. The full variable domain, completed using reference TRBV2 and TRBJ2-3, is EPEVTQTPSHQVTQMGQEVILRCVPISNHLYFYWYRQILGQKVEFLVSFYNNEISEKSEIFDDQFSVERPDGSNFTLKIRSTKLEDSAMYFCASSGSSGSMDTQYFGPGTRLTVL.